This T cell receptor (beta chain) was retrieved from a study of cytotoxic CD8 clonotypes in ibrutinib-treated CLL. Across the study: The cohort had around 10 relapsed/refractory and some 16 treatment-naive patients, around 18 IGHV unmutated. Partial response was seen in about 24 patients and complete response in 2; after median approximately 68 months, roughly 14 stayed remitted, about 12 progressed. Study-wide points: The study found baseline clonality above age-matched healthy donors, tracking circulating CD8+ T-cell counts.

With regard to this clone: Its cognate antigen is unknown.

The V gene's germline CDR1 is SGHRS and CDR2 YFSETQ. This CDR3 comprises 12 residues. V dropped 0 bases and J dropped 7 bases, with 5 bases sitting between them. The method was immunoSEQ multiplex PCR; TCRdb's version includes in-frame clones alone and lacks a portion of them. The data contain roughly 130,000 clones, around 93% of them singletons. Source: PBMCs, taken after 12 months of ibrutinib treatment. The chain has TRBV5-1 and TRBJ2-1; unclear D gene. The sequence came from a human donor with chronic lymphocytic leukemia. This CDR3 is CASSLVLNEQFF. CDR3 coding DNA: TGCGCCAGCAGCTTGGTGCTTAATGAGCAGTTCTTC.